A single sample is the source of the 15 T cell receptor beta chains below, sequenced in a study of PD-1 blockade in classical Hodgkin lymphoma. Time point in this sample: cycle 4 day 1 (C4D1), after five to seven weeks of nivolumab. Following autologous stem cell transplantation, relapse occurred in every patient, and exposure to brentuximab vedotin varied. The table came from immunoSEQ multiplex PCR; TCRdb's copy has only in-frame clones and leaves some out. The table records tens of thousands of clones, around 80% of them present only once. This material consisted of peripheral blood mononuclear cells (PBMCs), taken before the fourth cycle of nivolumab. The receptor source for this set is a human donor with classical Hodgkin lymphoma.

The chain joins TRBV27 to TRBJ2-7; TRBD2 agrees at 10 bases. Germline CDR1 is MNHEY and CDR2 is SMNVEV (reference sequence). There are 15 residues in the CDR3. With V trimmed by 4 bases and J by 1 base, 4 bases remained unmatched. The CDR3 here is CASSYSGGLSYEQYF. The CDR3 DNA is TGTGCCAGCAGTTATAGCGGGGGGTTGTCCTACGAGCAGTACTTC.

This clone was observed a single time. The rearrangement links TRBV11-2 to TRBJ2-1; weak D call: TRBD1 (6 bases). Germline V gives CDR1 SGHAT, CDR2 FQNNGV. The CDR3 runs to 14 residues. Between the trimmed V and J ends, which lost 3 bases and 6 bases, there was a span of 12 bases. The CDR3 bases are TGTGCCAGCAGCTTCCAGGGGCCTTCCAATGAGCAGTTCTTC. Protein sequence: CASSFQGPSNEQFF.

The V gene is TRBV28, the J gene TRBJ1-6; D perhaps matches TRBD1 (5 bases). Germline-derived CDR1 and CDR2 are MDHEN and SYDVKM. V was trimmed by 3 bases and J by 3 bases, leaving 12 bases between them. This CDR3 is 16 amino acids long. CDR3 DNA sequence: TGTGCCAGCAGTTTGGTTTCGGGGCTCTATAATTCACCCCTCCACTTT. This gives the protein CASSLVSGLYNSPLHF.

V is TRBV11-3 and J is TRBJ1-4; D may be TRBD1 (6 bases). Germline V gene lookup returns CDR1 SGHNT and CDR2 YENEEA. This CDR3 comprises 15 residues. V was shortened by 6 bases and J by 8 bases, with 19 bases between the two germline ends. CDR3 residues: CASRPRQAFGEKLFF. CDR3 in DNA: TGTGCCAGCAGACCGAGACAGGCCTTTGGGGAAAAACTGTTTTTT.

The rearrangement links TRBV29-1 to TRBJ1-2, with 11 bases matching TRBD1. The CDR3 totals 16 residues. Looked up from germline, CDR1 is SQVTM and CDR2 is ANQGSEA. The J segment lost 8 bases and the V segment lost 0 bases, leaving 11 bases of the junction unmatched. CDR3 DNA: TGCAGCGTTGAAGATGGTTTCCGGACAGGGGGCCGCGGCTACACCTTC. This gives the protein CSVEDGFRTGGRGYTF. Together with reference TRBV29-1 and TRBJ1-2, the CDR3 gives the full variable domain: SAVISQKPSRDICQRGTSLTIQCQVDSQVTMMFWYRQQPGQSLTLIATANQGSEATYESGFVIDKFPISRPNLTFSTLTVSNMSPEDSSIYLCSVEDGFRTGGRGYTFGSGTRLTVV.

The chain carries TRBV5-5 and TRBJ1-4; 9 nucleotides align to TRBD1. The CDR3 has 18 residues. Germline lookup yields CDR1 SGHKS and CDR2 YYEKEE (reference sequence). With 4 bases clipped from V and 2 bases from J, the junction kept 12 bases outside the gene matches. In nucleotides, the CDR3 is TGTGCCAGCAGCAAACCTACAGGGGGCGTTAGGACTAATGAAAAACTGTTTTTT. Encoded protein: CASSKPTGGVRTNEKLFF.

V gene TRBV18 combines with J gene TRBJ2-1, with D uncertain. V shed 2 bases and J shed 0 bases, with 8 bases lying between them. Germline assignment: CDR1 KGHSH and CDR2 LQKENI. This CDR3 contains 15 residues. CDR3 nucleotides: TGTGCCAGCTCACCAATTGGGTCCTCCTACAATGAGCAGTTCTTC. Its protein product is CASSPIGSSYNEQFF.

This sequence joins TRBV19 and TRBJ2-5, with a tentative D call TRBD1 (5 bases). Trimming shortened V by 6 bases and J by 3 bases, and 14 bases separated the two germline ends. The germline gives CDR1 LNHDA, CDR2 SQIVND (reference sequence). CDR3 length: 14 amino acids. The CDR3 nucleotides are TGTGCCAGTAGCGGGTGGCAGGGTGAAGAGACCCAGTACTTC. It encodes CASSGWQGEETQYF.

The gene calls are TRBV7-2 and TRBJ2-4, with D perhaps given as TRBD1 or TRBD2 (5 bases each). V lost 1 base to trimming and J lost 2 bases, with 9 bases between them. Germline-derived CDR1 and CDR2 are SGHTA and FQGNSA. The CDR3 length is 15 residues. CDR3 bases: TGTGCCAGCAGCTTAGGCATGGGACCCAAAAACATTCAGTACTTC. It codes for CASSLGMGPKNIQYF.

The rearrangement links TRBV4-3 to TRBJ2-7; D is unresolved. Germline loops: CDR1 LGHNA, CDR2 YSLEER. The CDR3 has 15 amino acids. Trimming took off 1 base at V and 3 bases at J, with 13 bases between the two ends. The CDR3 sequence is CASSQVASESYEQYF. Written as DNA, the CDR3 is TGCGCCAGCAGCCAAGTGGCTTCGGAAAGCTACGAGCAGTACTTC.

The rearrangement uses TRBV4-1 and TRBJ2-7; possibly TRBD2 for D (5 bases). V was clipped by 4 bases and J by 0 bases, with 10 bases between them. The CDR3 has 14 amino acids. Germline V CDR1 and CDR2: MGHRA, YSYEKL. The CDR3 spells CASSPRLSSYEQYF. The CDR3 DNA is TGCGCCAGCAGCCCCAGACTAAGCTCCTACGAGCAGTACTTC.

The rearrangement joins TRBV6-8 to TRBJ1-2; 9 nucleotides line up with TRBD1. The CDR3 has 17 residues. V gave up 0 bases and J gave up 0 bases; unmatched junction bases: 5. Germline CDR1 MNHGY, CDR2 SAAAGT. For the CDR3, the DNA is TGTGCCAGCAGTTACTCGTCACAGGGGGCCCCTAACTATGGCTACACCTTC. Translation gives CASSYSSQGAPNYGYTF.

V is TRBV9 and J is TRBJ2-1; no reliable D call. The germline V gene encodes CDR1 SGDLS and CDR2 YYNGEE. The CDR3 totals 14 residues. Trimming pared 0 bases from V and 5 bases from J, leaving 9 bases between. The CDR3 loop is CASSVGLTHNEQFF. The CDR3 coding sequence is TGTGCCAGCAGCGTAGGCCTAACTCACAATGAGCAGTTCTTC.

CDR3 sequence (DNA): TGCGCCAGCAGCCCCCACGGACAGTGGAACACTGAAGCTTTCTTT. Translated, it gives CASSPHGQWNTEAFF. The V call is TRBV5-1, the J call TRBJ1-1; D may be TRBD1 (6 bases). CDR1 and CDR2 from the germline V gene are SGHRS and YFSETQ. This CDR3 is 15 amino acids long. The V gene lost 4 bases and the J gene lost 1 base, with 14 bases spanning the gap.

V and J are TRBV27 and TRBJ1-6, with a possible D match to TRBD1 (5 bases). The CDR3 has 15 residues. Germline V gene lookup returns CDR1 MNHEY and CDR2 SMNVEV (reference sequence). V was pared by 0 bases and J by 8 bases, with 11 bases between. CDR3 DNA sequence: TGTGCCAGCAGTTTATCGGCAGGGAGGTATTCACCCCTCCACTTT. It translates to CASSLSAGRYSPLHF.